The 3 T cell receptor beta chains listed next were all sequenced from one sample in a study of cytomegalovirus exposure and HLA in healthy donors. PCR employed 60 Vbeta and 13 Jbeta primers. Method: immunoSEQ multiplex PCR; TCRdb's copy keeps in-frame clones and lacks some. The sample totals 35,000 to 45,000 clones. The sample comprised PBMCs. The receptors come from a human donor in good health.

The genes are TRBV19 and TRBJ2-5; unclear D gene. The length of the CDR3 is 14 residues. Germline CDR1 LNHDA, CDR2 SQIVND (reference sequence). V was trimmed by 1 base and J by 3 bases, leaving 9 bases between them. In DNA, the CDR3 is TGTGCCAGTAGTATAGGTCCCACTAAAGAGACCCAGTACTTC. Protein: CASSIGPTKETQYF.

The V call is TRBV18, the J call TRBJ1-1; D call uncertain. The germline gives CDR1 KGHSH, CDR2 LQKENI. CDR3 length: 16 amino acids. V lost 2 bases, J lost 2 bases, and 15 bases lay in between. CDR3: CASSPVGLSLNTEAFF. CDR3 nucleotide sequence: TGTGCCAGCTCACCAGTCGGTTTGTCACTAAACACTGAAGCTTTCTTT.

V gene TRBV11-2 combines with J gene TRBJ2-7; D might be TRBD1 (5 bases). Germline CDR1 is SGHAT and CDR2 is FQNNGV. There are 13 residues in the CDR3. Trimming stripped 4 bases from V and 2 bases from J, with 9 bases between. The CDR3 loop reads CASSWQDTYEQYF. CDR3 sequence (DNA): TGTGCCAGCAGCTGGCAGGACACCTACGAGCAGTACTTC.